What follows describes a single TCR beta chain. TCRdb keeps only in-frame clones here, not all; method: immunoSEQ multiplex PCR. The profile shows roughly 53,000 clones, less than 90% of them singletons. Collection of blood occurred at baseline, at cycle 4 day 1, and at cycle 7 day 1. The sample is drawn from a study of OX40 agonist ivuxolimab in advanced cancers. As for the study in general: Hepatocellular carcinoma, melanoma, renal cell or head and neck cancer affected the dose-escalation patients.

The sequence came from an adult with an advanced solid tumor such as melanoma, head and neck, liver or kidney cancer. The sequencing used CD4+ or CD8+ T cells sorted from blood, collected in a trial of the OX40 agonist ivuxolimab.

The CDR3 sequence: CASSIKAVAGELFF. The CDR3 nucleotides read TGTGCCAGTAGTATCAAGGCCGTGGCCGGGGAGCTGTTTTTT. The chain recombines TRBV19 with TRBJ2-2; no reliable D call. Per the germline V gene, CDR1 is LNHDA and CDR2 is SQIVND (reference sequence). The ends were cut back, 3 bases at V and 6 bases at J, with 11 bases in the middle. The CDR3 is 14 residues long.